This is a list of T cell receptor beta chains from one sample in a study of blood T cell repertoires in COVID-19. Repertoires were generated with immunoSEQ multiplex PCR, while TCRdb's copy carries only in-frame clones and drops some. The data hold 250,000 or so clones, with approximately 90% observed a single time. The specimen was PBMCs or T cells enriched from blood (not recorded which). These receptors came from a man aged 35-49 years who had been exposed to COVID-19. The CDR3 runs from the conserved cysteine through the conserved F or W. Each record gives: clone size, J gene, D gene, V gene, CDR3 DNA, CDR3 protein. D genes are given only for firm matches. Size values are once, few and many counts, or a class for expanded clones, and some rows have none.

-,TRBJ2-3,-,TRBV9,TGTGCCAGCAGCGACAGGAGCACAGATACGCAGTATTTT,CASSDRSTDTQYF
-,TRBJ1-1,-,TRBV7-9,TGTGCCAGCAGCTTAATCTCTGGCGGGAGCACTGAAGCTTTCTTT,CASSLISGGSTEAFF
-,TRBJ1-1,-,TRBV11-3,TGTGCCAGCAGCCAGGACAGACTGAACACTGAAGCTTTCTTT,CASSQDRLNTEAFF
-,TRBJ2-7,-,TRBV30,TGTGCCTGGAGTCCTAGTGGACAGCCCAACTACGAGCAGTACTTC,CAWSPSGQPNYEQYF
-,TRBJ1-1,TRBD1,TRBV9,TGTGCCAGCAGCCTAAACAGGGGGAGCACTGAAGCTTTCTTT,CASSLNRGSTEAFF
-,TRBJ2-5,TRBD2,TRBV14,TGTGCCAGCAGCCAAGGTGGACTAGCGGGAAGTGGGGAGACCCAGTACTTC,CASSQGGLAGSGETQYF
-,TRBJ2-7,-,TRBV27,TGTGCCAGCAGTTTTAACCCTTACACCTCCTACGAGCAGTACTTC,CASSFNPYTSYEQYF
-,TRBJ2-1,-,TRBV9,TGTGCCAGCAGCGGTGAGGGGGACTCCTACAATGAGCAGTTCTTC,CASSGEGDSYNEQFF
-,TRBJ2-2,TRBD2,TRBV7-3,TGTGCCAGCAGCTTTTACGGGACTACCCCCACCGGGGAGCTGTTTTTT,CASSFYGTTPTGELFF
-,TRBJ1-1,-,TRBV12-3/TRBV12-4,TGTGCCAGCAGAGACAGGTCGAACACTGAAGCTTTCTTT,CASRDRSNTEAFF
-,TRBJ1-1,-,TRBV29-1,TGCAGCGTTGAGGTAGGGGTGGCGACTGAAGCTTTCTTT,CSVEVGVATEAFF
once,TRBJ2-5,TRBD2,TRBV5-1,TGCGCCAGCAGCTTGATGGCGGGAGCTGGTGAGACCCAGTACTTC,CASSLMAGAGETQYF
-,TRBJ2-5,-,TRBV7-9,TGTGCCAGCAGGTCCAACTCTGGGGCACAAGAGACCCAGTACTTC,CASRSNSGAQETQYF
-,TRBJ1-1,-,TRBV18,TGTGCCAGCTCAACTTCGGCGGGAGACTCGAACACTGAAGCTTTCTTT,CASSTSAGDSNTEAFF
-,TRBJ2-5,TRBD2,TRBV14,TGTGCCAGCAGCCCCAGGACTAGCGGGAGGGCCGGAGAGACCCAGTACTTC,CASSPRTSGRAGETQYF
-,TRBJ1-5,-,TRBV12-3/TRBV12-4,TGTGCCAGCAGTTTGATGCTACAGCCCCAGCATTTT,CASSLMLQPQHF
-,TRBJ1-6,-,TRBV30,TGTGCCTGGAGTGTGCGTGTCGAGGGAGGGTCACCCCTCCACTTT,CAWSVRVEGGSPLHF
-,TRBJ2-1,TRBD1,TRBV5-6,TGTGCCAGCAGCTTGGTCAAGGACAGGGACTACAATGAGCAGTTCTTC,CASSLVKDRDYNEQFF
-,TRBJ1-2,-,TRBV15,TGTGCCACCAGCAGAGGGGGCGGGGAGGGTGGCTACACCTTC,CATSRGGGEGGYTF
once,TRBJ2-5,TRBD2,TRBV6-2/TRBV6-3,TGTGCCAGCAGTTATTCCGCACCTAGCGGGAGTGCCGAGACCCAGTACTTC,CASSYSAPSGSAETQYF
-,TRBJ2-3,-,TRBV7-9,TGTGCCAGCAGCTTAAGTCTAAGCACAGATACGCAGTATTTT,CASSLSLSTDTQYF
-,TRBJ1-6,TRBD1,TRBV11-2,TGTGCCAGCAGCCCAGGGGGCCAGGTCACCTCGGATAATTCACCCCTCCACTTT,CASSPGGQVTSDNSPLHF
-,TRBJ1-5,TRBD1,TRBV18,TGTGCCAGCTCACCATGGGACAGGGCGGTCCCTCAGCCCCAGCATTTT,CASSPWDRAVPQPQHF
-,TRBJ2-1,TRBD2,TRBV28,TGTGCCAGCAGACTAGCGGGAGGGCGAGAGCAGTTCTTC,CASRLAGGREQFF
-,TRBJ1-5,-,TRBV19,TGTGCCAGTAGTCTTAACAATCAGCCCCAGCATTTT,CASSLNNQPQHF
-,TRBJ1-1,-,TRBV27,TGTGCCAGCAGTTCCCGGGCCCCGGGGACTGAAGCTTTCTTT,CASSSRAPGTEAFF
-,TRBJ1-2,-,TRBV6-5,TGTGCCAGCATTATGCAGGGCGGAAGCTATGGCTACACCTTC,CASIMQGGSYGYTF
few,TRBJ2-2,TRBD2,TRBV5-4,TGTGCCAGCAGCTTGGTGGCGGGAGTGAACACCGGGGAGCTGTTTTTT,CASSLVAGVNTGELFF
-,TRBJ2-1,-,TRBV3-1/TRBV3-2,TGTGCCAGCAGCCCACGTGGGGTAGCGGAAATGATCCCAAGCTCCTACAATGAGCAGTTCTTC,CASSPRGVAEMIPSSYNEQFF
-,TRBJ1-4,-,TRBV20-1,TGCAGTGCTAGTGAGGGGCGGAATGAAAAACTGTTTTTT,CSASEGRNEKLFF
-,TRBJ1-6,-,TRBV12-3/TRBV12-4,TGTGCCAGCAGCGATTACGGTTCACCCCTCCACTTT,CASSDYGSPLHF
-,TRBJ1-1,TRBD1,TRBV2,TGTGCCAGCAGGGTACAACAGGGGGAAGCTTTCTTT,CASRVQQGEAFF
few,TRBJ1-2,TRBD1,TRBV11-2,TGTGCCAGCAGCCGACAGGGCCAGGGCTACACCTTC,CASSRQGQGYTF
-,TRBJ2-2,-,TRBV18,TGTGCCAGCTCATCTCCTAGCGTCACCGGGGAGCTGTTTTTT,CASSSPSVTGELFF
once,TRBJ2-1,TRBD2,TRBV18,TGTGCCAGCTCACCACCGGGGAGCTTAGCGGGGCTGAATGAGCAGTTCTTC,CASSPPGSLAGLNEQFF
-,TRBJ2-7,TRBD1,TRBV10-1,TGCGCCAGCAGTGACACCGGGACAGGGGCTGGCGAGCAGTACTTC,CASSDTGTGAGEQYF
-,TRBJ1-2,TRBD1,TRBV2,TGTGCCAGCAGTGAAGCGGGGTCCCGGGACAGGGATCGTGGCTACACCTTC,CASSEAGSRDRDRGYTF
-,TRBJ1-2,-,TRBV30,TGTGCCTGGAGATCGGGTTTTGATGGCTACACCTTC,CAWRSGFDGYTF
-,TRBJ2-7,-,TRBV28,TGTGCCAGCAGCCCGCCGGCAGGGTTCTACGAGCAGTACTTC,CASSPPAGFYEQYF
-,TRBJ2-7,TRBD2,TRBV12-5,TGTGCTAGTGGTCCGGGACTAGCGACCTACGAGCAGTACTTC,CASGPGLATYEQYF
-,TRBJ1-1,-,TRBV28,TGTGCCAGCAGTTTATCGATTGGGGCGGGGGACACTGAAGCTTTCTTT,CASSLSIGAGDTEAFF
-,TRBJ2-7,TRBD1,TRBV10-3,TGTGCCATCAGTTCCGGGACAGGGACCAACGAGCAGTACTTC,CAISSGTGTNEQYF
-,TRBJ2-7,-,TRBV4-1,TGCGCCAGCAGCCAACCGGGACAAGGCGACGAGCAGTACTTC,CASSQPGQGDEQYF
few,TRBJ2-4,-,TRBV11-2,TGTGCCAGCAGCTTGGACAGCGCTTCCACCAAAAACATTCAGTACTTC,CASSLDSASTKNIQYF
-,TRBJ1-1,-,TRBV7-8,TGTGCCAGCAGCTCAAGCCGTCCTAGAGCTTTCTTT,CASSSSRPRAFF
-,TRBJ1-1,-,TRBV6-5,TGTGCCAGCAGCAAAAACCTGGACAGCGTAGCAGCTTTCTTT,CASSKNLDSVAAFF
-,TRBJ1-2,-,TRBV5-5,TGTGCCAGCAGCTTGGGAGGGAATCCTAACTATGGCTACACCTTC,CASSLGGNPNYGYTF
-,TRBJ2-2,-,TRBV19,TGTGCCAGTAGTATACCGGGGGATGGCTTCACCGGGGAGCTGTTTTTT,CASSIPGDGFTGELFF
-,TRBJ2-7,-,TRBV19,TGTGCCAGTAGTCCCGCCGCGGGGCTCGAGCAGTACTTC,CASSPAAGLEQYF
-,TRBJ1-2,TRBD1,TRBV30,TGTGCCTGGAGTGCAGGGACAGGGGGAAGCTACACCTTC,CAWSAGTGGSYTF
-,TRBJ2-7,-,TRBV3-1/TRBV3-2,TGTGCCAGCAGCCAAGATCTGGTCAGGGTCTACGAGCAGTACTTC,CASSQDLVRVYEQYF
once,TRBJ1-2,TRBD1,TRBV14,TGTGCCAGCAGCCGTAGGGACAGGGGGCATTATGGCTACACCTTC,CASSRRDRGHYGYTF
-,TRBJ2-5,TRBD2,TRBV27,TGTGCCAGCGGGGGAAGCGGGGGACAAGAGACCCAGTACTTC,CASGGSGGQETQYF
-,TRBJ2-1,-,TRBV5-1,TGCGCCAGCAGCTCCGGACTAGGGGGGCCTTACAATGAGCAGTTCTTC,CASSSGLGGPYNEQFF
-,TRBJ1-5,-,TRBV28,TGTGCCAGCAGTTCCCCTGGGGGGGGTGTAGATCAGCCCCAGCATTTT,CASSSPGGGVDQPQHF